This record concerns one T cell receptor (beta chain) sequence. Its specificity is unknown. Produced via immunoSEQ multiplex PCR; TCRdb's table is partial and in-frame only. The table lists some 150,000 clones, more than 80% of them singletons. These data are taken from a study of T cell responses to AZD1222 COVID-19 vaccine. The study, taken as a whole, reports: Reportedly, nearly half the spike-specific TCRs target unmutated variant regions. The peak T cell response came first, and repertoires were sampled only after it. Donors were largely white British and mainly female; clonal diversity was possibly underestimated.

CDR3 length: 17 amino acids. V lost 1 base and J lost 3; bases outside the gene matches: 9. CDR1 is MGHRA, CDR2 YSYEKL, per germline. The sequence derives from an adult who received the AZD1222 COVID-19 vaccine. The chain combines TRBV4-1 with TRBJ2-7; 10 nucleotides line up with TRBD2. Sample: peripheral blood, taken 28 days after the second AZD1222 dose. In DNA form, the CDR3 reads TGCGCCAGCAGCCAAGGTCTCAGCGGGAGGGCCCTCTACGAGCAGTACTTC. Amino acid sequence: CASSQGLSGRALYEQYF.